This TCR beta chain was observed in a study of blood T cell repertoires in COVID-19 (dated by TCRdb to 2018 to 2020). About the study as a whole: Samples from collaborators originated in the United States, Italy and Spain and spanned both the acute and convalescent phases of COVID-19. The material from the prospective study consisted of cDNA or gDNA derived from T cells, B-cell-depleted T cells, or PBMCs. The dataset comprised deeply sampled blood TCRbeta repertoires from subjects exposed to, actively infected with, or recovered from COVID-19. The repertoires were released in a freely available public database meant as a resource for research on the immune response to SARS-CoV-2. Samples were obtained from the ongoing ImmuneRACE study (first 160 participants) and from about 1,300 subjects provided by 6 global collaborators. Sample metadata almost always included a de-identified subject ID, COVID-19 status, age in years and sex. Where available, HLA class I and class II types were taken from metadata supplied by the sample provider and were not determined by assay-based typing. The paper's findings and limits, for the study overall: The amount of clinical and demographic metadata varied by source and participant and was provided uncurated.

TCRbeta CDR3 regions were amplified from genomic DNA using the immunoSEQ Assay, a bias-controlled multiplex PCR. The study's own analysis went as follows. The number of nucleated cells in each sample was estimated by amplification of reference gene primers within the assay. To quantify the absolute abundance of each unique TCRbeta CDR3 rearrangement, sequence reads were collapsed and filtered. For each sample, productive Simpson clonality was calculated as the square root of Simpson's diversity index across productive rearrangements. As stored in TCRdb, this immuneACCESS dataset retains in-frame rearrangements with V and J assigned. A fraction of the clones does not appear; measured against another copy, unresolved V genes explain less than half of the discrepancy, and the remainder lacks a known reason. That table furnishes V, J and clone size, whereas the DNA furnished D and trimming. Across this sample there are roughly 17,000 clones, with about nine tenths seen only once. The ten largest clones represent about 5% of the sample.

This clone was seen once. It lacks a known antigen. No much larger clone exists at a distance of one base, and base qualities are not known. The collaborating institutions used their own protocols to collect whole blood in K2EDTA tubes. For TCRbeta analysis, collaborator samples were shipped as frozen whole blood, as isolated PBMCs, or as DNA extracted from either sample type. The CDR3 contains 15 residues, cysteine and phenylalanine counted. Only the CDR3 DNA is retained, 45 bases long and in frame from the first base. V gives up 2 bases and J gives up 2 bases, and the segment between their germline ends measures 13 bases. Taken from the germline V gene, the CDR1 and CDR2 loops are MDHEN and SYDVKM.

Input material: peripheral blood. This receptor was obtained from a human donor in a cohort sampled during active COVID-19. Recombination linked TRBV28 to TRBJ2-7; perhaps TRBD1 is the D gene, with 5 bases matching. This receptor carries the CDR3 CASSLIPAGTYEQYF. At the DNA level, the sequence is TGTGCCAGCAGTTTAATCCCGGCAGGGACCTACGAGCAGTACTTC.